These 27 T cell receptor beta chains were all obtained from the same sample, sequenced in a study of T cell responses to AZD1222 COVID-19 vaccine. The repertoire was sequenced with immunoSEQ multiplex PCR; TCRdb's copy has only in-frame clones and lacks some. The sample holds about 110,000 clones, about 94% seen once. Sequences were derived from peripheral blood, sampled 28 days after the second AZD1222 dose. Source of these receptors: an adult who received the AZD1222 COVID-19 vaccine.

This chain uses TRBV5-5 with TRBJ1-6, with D perhaps TRBD1 (6 bases). Germline CDR1 is SGHKS and CDR2 is YYEKEE (reference sequence). The CDR3 length is 17 residues. Trimming pared 0 bases from V and 1 base from J, leaving 11 bases between. CDR3 residues: CASSLELGASYNSPLHF. CDR3 DNA sequence: TGTGCCAGCAGCTTGGAATTGGGGGCGTCCTATAATTCACCCCTCCACTTT.

This chain connects TRBV6-5 to TRBJ1-5, with D perhaps matching TRBD1 (5 bases). The germline CDR1 and CDR2 sequences are MNHEY and SVGAGI. CDR3 length: 14 amino acids. The V end was cut by 4 bases, the J end by 0 bases, with 7 bases between. Here the CDR3 DNA reads TGTGCCAGCAGTTTTAGGGGTAGCAATCAGCCCCAGCATTTT. This gives the protein CASSFRGSNQPQHF.

This clone was detected once. CDR3 region: CASSLLGLSTNSPLHF. CDR3 nucleotide sequence: TGCGCCAGCAGCTTGCTGGGTTTGTCTACTAATTCACCCCTCCACTTT. The chain recombines TRBV5-1 with TRBJ1-6; no definite D call. This CDR3 has 16 residues. The V and J ends lost 1 base and 6 bases respectively, with 14 bases between them. Per germline, CDR1 SGHRS and CDR2 YFSETQ. Filled out from reference TRBV5-1 and TRBJ1-6, the complete variable domain reads KAGVTQTPRYLIKTRGQQVTLSCSPISGHRSVSWYQQTPGQGLQFLFEYFSETQRNKGNFPGRFSGRQFSNSRSEMNVSTLELGDSALYLCASSLLGLSTNSPLHFGNGTRLTVT.

This clone was found once. The genes are TRBV24-1 and TRBJ1-5; D gene ambiguous. Germline loops: CDR1 KGHDR, CDR2 SFDVKD. The CDR3 length is 14 residues. The V gene lost 5 bases and the J gene lost 6 bases, with 13 bases spanning the gap. The CDR3 DNA reads TGTGCCACCAGTGTTGAGGGAAGAAGTCAGCCCCAGCATTTT. Amino acid sequence: CATSVEGRSQPQHF.

The gene calls are TRBV10-1 and TRBJ2-7, with D uncertain. Per germline, CDR1 WNHNN and CDR2 SYGVQD (reference sequence). The V end was cut by 4 bases, the J end by 9 bases, with 10 bases between. CDR3 size: 11 residues. The CDR3 protein is CASSGIMGQYF. The CDR3 DNA reads as TGCGCCAGCAGTGGGATAATGGGGCAGTACTTC.

The chain is built from TRBV4-2 and TRBJ2-1; D perhaps matches TRBD1 (7 bases). Between the trimmed V and J ends, which lost 5 bases and 10 bases, there was a span of 21 bases. The CDR3 is made up of 15 amino acids. CDR1 is LGHNA, CDR2 YNFKEQ, per germline. The CDR3 spells CASSGQGGLFREQFF. The DNA of the CDR3 is TGTGCCAGCAGCGGTCAGGGGGGCCTCTTCAGGGAGCAGTTCTTC.

The V call is TRBV5-1, the J call TRBJ1-1, with unresolved D. Germline CDR1 reads SGHRS; CDR2 reads YFSETQ. The CDR3 is 17 amino acids. The V gene lost 1 base and the J gene lost 1 base, with 17 bases spanning the gap. CDR3 DNA sequence: TGCGCCAGCAGCTTGCTCCCTTTGGGCAGGTCGAACACTGAAGCTTTCTTT. It translates to CASSLLPLGRSNTEAFF. The full variable domain, completed using reference TRBV5-1 and TRBJ1-1, is KAGVTQTPRYLIKTRGQQVTLSCSPISGHRSVSWYQQTPGQGLQFLFEYFSETQRNKGNFPGRFSGRQFSNSRSEMNVSTLELGDSALYLCASSLLPLGRSNTEAFFGQGTRLTVV.

On this clone itself: Within the sample, other DNA sequences also encode this same CDR3. The chain couples TRBV5-5 to TRBJ2-2; perhaps TRBD1 as D (6 bases). The CDR3 contains 14 residues. Germline V gene sequence: CDR1 SGHKS, CDR2 YYEKEE (reference sequence). V lost 0 bases and J 7 bases, leaving 10 bases between the germline ends. The CDR3 region has the DNA TGTGCCAGCAGCTTGGACAGGGATGGCGGGGAGCTGTTTTTT. This encodes CASSLDRDGGELFF. Full variable domain (rest looked up from reference TRBV5-5 and TRBJ2-2): DAGVTQSPTHLIKTRGQQVTLRCSPISGHKSVSWYQQVLGQGPQFIFQYYEKEERGRGNFPDRFSARQFPNYSSELNVNALLLGDSALYLCASSLDRDGGELFFGEGSRLTVL.

J is TRBJ2-7 and V is TRBV14, with 7 bases fitting TRBD1. J was trimmed by 0 bases and V by 8 bases; bases with no gene match: 7. Germline loops: CDR1 SGHDN, CDR2 FVKESK. The CDR3 is 14 residues long. The CDR3 loop reads CASRQGGRSYEQYF. The CDR3 nucleotides are TGTGCCAGCCGGCAAGGGGGCCGCTCCTACGAGCAGTACTTC.

This chain uses TRBV5-1 with TRBJ2-7; D possibly corresponds to TRBD1 (5 bases). Trimming shortened V by 4 bases and J by 0 bases, and 14 bases separated the two germline ends. The CDR3 is made up of 15 amino acids. In germline, CDR1 is SGHRS, CDR2 YFSETQ. The CDR3 DNA reads TGCGCCAGCAGCCAAACAGGATATCTCTCCTACGAGCAGTACTTC. Protein sequence: CASSQTGYLSYEQYF.

The chain recombines TRBV7-8 with TRBJ1-2; TRBD1 might be the D (5 bases). The CDR3 length is 14 residues. CDR1 and CDR2 from the germline V gene are SGHVS and FQNEAQ. V shed 1 base and J shed 6 bases, with 12 bases lying between them. CDR3 bases: TGTGCCAGCAGCTTAGAATGGAGGGGCGATGGCTACACCTTC. This gives the protein CASSLEWRGDGYTF.

This sequence joins TRBV10-3 and TRBJ2-7; 12 bases agree with TRBD2. Unmatched junction bases numbered 8, after V lost 6 bases and J lost 2 bases. Germline assignment: CDR1 ENHRY and CDR2 SYGVKD. CDR3 length equals 16 residues. The CDR3 reads CAISPTSGSAAYEQYF. In DNA, the CDR3 is TGTGCCATCAGCCCGACTAGCGGGAGTGCTGCCTACGAGCAGTACTTC.

This chain connects TRBV4-1 to TRBJ1-2, with D tentatively TRBD1 (5 bases). The germline CDR1 and CDR2 sequences are MGHRA and YSYEKL. The CDR3 runs to 17 residues. The V end lost 4 bases, the J end lost 4 bases, and 22 bases lay between the germline ends. CDR3 sequence: CASSPMPNRRDPYGYTF. CDR3 DNA: TGCGCCAGCAGCCCCATGCCTAATCGACGGGACCCCTATGGCTACACCTTC.

This rearrangement joins TRBV12-3 or TRBV12-4 to TRBJ2-7, with 8 bases matching TRBD2. The CDR3 is 13 amino acids. The junction had 3 bases not matched to a gene; V was cut back by 5 bases and J by 3 bases. CDR3 residues: CASSGGLVYEQYF. The CDR3 DNA follows: TGTGCCAGCAGTGGGGGACTAGTCTACGAGCAGTACTTC.

The chain joins TRBV5-8 to TRBJ1-5; 10 nucleotides agree with TRBD1. V trimming: 3 bases; J trimming: 9 bases; junction bases outside the gene matches: 6. The CDR3 has 14 amino acids. Germline loops: CDR1 SGHTS, CDR2 YDEGEE. The CDR3 region is CASSSPTGGSPQHF. For the CDR3, the DNA is TGTGCCAGCAGCTCGCCGACAGGGGGCTCGCCCCAGCATTTT.

V is TRBV27 and J is TRBJ2-7, with D uncertain. Germline V gene lookup returns CDR1 MNHEY and CDR2 SMNVEV (reference sequence). V was clipped by 4 bases and J by 0 bases, with 10 bases between them. The CDR3 sequence is 14 residues long. Written as DNA, the CDR3 is TGTGCCAGCAGTTCCCTGGGTGGCTCCTACGAGCAGTACTTC. Amino acid sequence: CASSSLGGSYEQYF.

The chain links TRBV12-3 or TRBV12-4 to TRBJ2-5, with D perhaps TRBD2 (6 bases). This CDR3 has 13 residues. Trimming took off 5 bases at V and 9 bases at J, with 16 bases between the two ends. In nucleotides, the CDR3 is TGTGCCAGCAGTCAGGCGGGGTCCGGGGCCCAGTACTTC. It encodes CASSQAGSGAQYF.

This chain links TRBV12-3 or TRBV12-4 with TRBJ2-1, with 9 bases lining up with TRBD2. The trim removed 7 bases at V and 8 bases at J, leaving 6 bases unmatched. The CDR3 is 13 amino acids. CDR3 region: CASTSGGRDEQFF. The CDR3 bases are TGTGCCAGCACCAGCGGGGGGAGGGATGAGCAGTTCTTC.

The chain couples TRBV28 to TRBJ2-3; D is unclear. Germline-derived CDR1 and CDR2 are MDHEN and SYDVKM. V lost 5 bases to trimming and J lost 2 bases, with 11 bases between them. The CDR3 loop spans 14 amino acids. CDR3: CASSPAGLTDTQYF. The CDR3 DNA sequence: TGTGCCAGCAGTCCTGCCGGGCTCACAGATACGCAGTATTTT.

The rearrangement joins TRBV7-9 to TRBJ2-7; D ambiguous. CDR3 size: 13 residues. V lost 5 bases and J lost 1, with 9 bases in between. Germline lookup yields CDR1 SEHNR and CDR2 FQNEAQ (reference sequence). CDR3: CASSPGHSYEQYF. CDR3 sequence (DNA): TGTGCCAGCAGCCCCGGCCATTCCTACGAGCAGTACTTC.

The V gene is TRBV20-1, the J gene TRBJ2-3, with 9 bases identical to TRBD1. The ends lost 5 bases at V and 9 bases at J; junction bases unmatched: 3. Per germline, CDR1 DFQATT and CDR2 SNEGSKA (reference sequence). The CDR3 spans 11 residues. For the CDR3, the DNA is TGCAGTGCTGGGGGGACAGGGACGCAGTATTTT. This encodes CSAGGTGTQYF.

The chain recombines TRBV3-1 (or the pseudogene TRBV3-2) with TRBJ1-1, with 10 nucleotides matching TRBD1. Germline-derived CDR1 and CDR2 are LGHDT and YNNKEL (reference sequence). CDR3 size: 15 residues. V was clipped by 0 bases and J by 5 bases; unmatched bases: 3. The CDR3 region is CASSQEGQGWTEAFF. The CDR3, as DNA: TGTGCCAGCAGCCAAGAGGGACAGGGGTGGACTGAAGCTTTCTTT.

This chain links TRBV9 with TRBJ2-7; D ambiguous. The CDR3 is 15 residues long. Trimming removed 3 bases from V and 2 bases from J, with 15 bases in between. Germline CDR1 is SGDLS and CDR2 is YYNGEE. CDR3: CASSDQMDGPYEQYF. Here the CDR3 DNA reads TGTGCCAGCAGCGACCAAATGGACGGGCCCTACGAGCAGTACTTC.

The gene calls are TRBV6-5 and TRBJ1-1; the D gene is possibly TRBD1 (6 bases). The CDR3 runs 15 residues. Trimming took 6 bases from V and 8 from J, leaving 22 bases between them. Germline CDR1 reads MNHEY; CDR2 reads SVGAGI. The CDR3 DNA reads TGTGCCAGCAGCCCGTTTTGGGGGCCCCCTCACGAAGCTTTCTTT. Translation gives CASSPFWGPPHEAFF.

The rearrangement links TRBV6-5 to TRBJ2-2; 8 bases agree with TRBD1. The CDR3 spans 15 residues. After removal of 5 bases from V and 3 bases from J, the junction contained 5 bases not matched to a gene. CDR1 and CDR2 from the germline V gene are MNHEY and SVGAGI. CDR3 sequence (DNA): TGTGCCAGCAGTCCCAGGACAGGGCACACCGGGGAGCTGTTTTTT. Protein sequence: CASSPRTGHTGELFF.

This clone was recorded only once. The chain uses TRBV13 and TRBJ1-1; 7 bases fit TRBD1. With 5 bases clipped from V and 3 bases from J, the junction kept 9 bases outside the gene matches. Germline CDR1 and CDR2: PRHDT and FYEKMQ (reference sequence). The CDR3 is 15 amino acids. DNA of the CDR3: TGTGCCAGCAGCGCACCGACAGGGTGGGACACTGAAGCTTTCTTT. Encoded protein: CASSAPTGWDTEAFF.

This clone was found once. This chain connects TRBV18 to TRBJ1-1; tentatively, D is TRBD1 (5 bases). The CDR3 covers 13 residues. Germline lookup yields CDR1 KGHSH and CDR2 LQKENI. V lost 4 bases to trimming and J lost 4 bases, with 10 bases between them. The chain's CDR3 is CASSLDQGTEAFF. The CDR3, as DNA: TGTGCCAGCTCACTAGACCAGGGCACTGAAGCTTTCTTT.